What follows is one T cell receptor beta chain and its context. The antigen remains undetermined. The CDR3 runs to 14 residues. Germline lookup yields CDR1 KGHDR and CDR2 SFDVKD. Trimming cost V 5 bases and J 0 bases, with 8 bases left between them. From the RT-PCR reads, TCRdb called clonotypes with MiXCR, one entry per CDR3 protein. The sample has roughly 620,000 distinct CDR3 sequences, 11% seen once. This entry belongs to a study of response to subunit inactivated influenza vaccine. Whole-study findings and limits: Researchers suggested that each seasonal influenza vaccination recruits few new T cells.

This same sample was also taken into another study, of T cells expressing NK-cell markers. As reported in that work: In generating TCR beta cDNA, 5'RACE template switching with UMIs was used. Obtained from sorted CD3+CD56+NKG2C+, CD3+CD56+NKG2C- and CD3+CD56-NKG2C+ T cells were the TCR beta repertoires. With respect to HCMV, most of the eight sequenced donors were seropositive, and one was seronegative. In a handful of donors, these clonotypes also led the CD3+CD56-NKG2C+ fraction.

The sample here was PBMCs from blood, taken on the day of vaccination. J is TRBJ2-3 and V is TRBV24-1; possibly TRBD1 for D (5 bases). This TCR was sampled from a man in his fifties who received an inactivated influenza vaccine. For the CDR3, the DNA is TGTGCCACCAGTGTAGACAGAAGCACAGATACGCAGTATTTT. It codes for CATSVDRSTDTQYF.